This T cell receptor beta chain was documented in a study of identical twins listed by TCRdb under 2016. General notes on the study: The study deep-sequenced TCR alpha and beta repertoires from monozygotic twins, unrelated adults of various ages and cord blood to test whether fetal clonotypes persist. To rule out contamination, replicate twin experiments were performed at different times with different library preparation protocols.

Only healthy Caucasian donors were included. Libraries were built with 5' RACE. The sequencer listed for this sample is Illumina HiSeq 2000. A universal primer binding site was introduced by template switching, and a unique molecular identifier was present in the final cDNA, enabling accurate counting of TCR cDNA molecules. Specific primers in the conserved constant-segment region were used to synthesize first-strand cDNA for TCR alpha and beta chains. To control for contamination, every cDNA library carried two barcodes: a SMART-Mk sample barcode plus Illumina barcodes. TruSeq adapter sequences along with Illumina sample barcodes were introduced in two successive PCR steps. TCR alpha and beta cDNA libraries were sequenced on the Illumina HiSeq platform with custom primers. In the original analysis: Unique molecular identifiers were extracted from raw reads with MiGEC, and CDR3 positions were determined with MiXCR. Recombination models were inferred per individual with the repgenHMM and IGoR tools using an EM algorithm. Shared clonotypes were analyzed with the tcR package in R, and sharing was normalized by the product of cloneset sizes. To study raw recombination free of thymic and clonal selection effects, out-of-frame nonproductive sequences were analyzed. The public reads were reanalyzed by TCRdb: fastp trimming at Q25, MiXCR alignment, in-frame beta chains only. For every CDR3 protein sequence, its rows merge into one entry that carries the most common genes and DNA. The V and J calls here are based on TCRdb, not the publication. For this sample there are about 1.7 million distinct CDR3 sequences; under 35% appear just once. The top ten clones comprise about 0.27% of the sample.

Overall results and qualifications from the work: Invariant T cells such as MAIT and iNKT could partly confound zero-insertion analyses, though diverse VJ usage argued against this for most clonotypes. Because the same donors could not be followed over many years, conclusions were based on cross-sectional statistical analysis. Compared with coincidental sharing between unrelated individuals, out-of-frame TCR alpha sequences shared between twins showed an excess of sequences with low generation probability. In monozygotic twins, out-of-frame TCR alpha sharing was systematically underestimated by recombination models, although the models agreed with sharing between unrelated individuals. In beta out-of-frame sequences, excess twin sharing was weaker, because having fewer shared sequences lowered the signal-to-noise ratio. Abundant cord blood beta clonotypes carried fewer insertions; young adult naive repertoires showed a weaker similar trend, while memory repertoires showed none.

A word on this clonotype: Its antigen target is currently unknown. No qualities accompany the bases; no much larger clone lies one base away.

The V end gives up 4 bases and the J end 1 base, leaving 9 bases in the junction not matched to a gene. The CDR3 runs 17 amino acids, cysteine and phenylalanine included. The DNA shown is the 51-base CDR3, in frame from base 1. CDR1 and CDR2, per the germline V gene, are MNHEY and SVGAGI. This clonotype originated in a newborn girl in good health. Input material: cord blood. The sequence joins TRBV6-5 to TRBJ2-1; 8 middle bases align to TRBD1. The CDR3 has the sequence CASSSEAGQGSYNEQFF. The nucleotide sequence reads as follows: TGTGCCAGCAGTTCCGAAGCCGGACAGGGATCCTACAATGAGCAGTTCTTC.